This TCR beta chain was identified in a study of blood T cell repertoires in COVID-19. Assay: immunoSEQ multiplex PCR; the TCRdb copy retains only in-frame clones and omits some. Of 50,000 to 60,000 clones in the sample, roughly 86% were seen once. The CDR3 has 14 residues. V lost 3 bases, J lost 4 bases, and 12 bases lay in between. CDR1 LGHDT and CDR2 YNNKEL come from the germline V gene (reference sequence). The clonotype originates from a human donor with active COVID-19. The donor label of this sample is uncertain. Specimen: peripheral blood. The chain employs TRBV3-1 (or the pseudogene TRBV3-2) and TRBJ2-5, with TRBD1 as a possible D gene (5 bases). In nucleotides, the CDR3 is TGTGCCAGCAGCCAGGGTGCCCAGGGAGAGACCCAGTACTTC. It is translated as CASSQGAQGETQYF.